Each of the 11 T cell receptor beta chains below was sequenced from the same sample in a study of control samples from healthy donors and cancer patients. Sequencing used immunoSEQ multiplex PCR; TCRdb keeps in-frame clones, though not all of them. The sample lists about 81,000 clones, around 94% seen once, with around 4.9% in the top ten. The sequenced sample consisted of blood. These receptors originate from a woman aged 18-29 years in good health.

V and J are TRBV14 and TRBJ2-5; TRBD2 agrees at 12 bases. CDR1 and CDR2 (germline): SGHDN, FVKESK. The CDR3 is made up of 15 amino acids. After removal of 4 bases from V and 7 bases from J, the junction contained 7 bases not matched to a gene. In DNA form, the CDR3 reads TGTGCCAGCAGCCGAATGACTAGCGGGAGTGGGACCCAGTACTTC. Its protein product is CASSRMTSGSGTQYF. The entire variable domain, with the rest obtained from reference TRBV14 and TRBJ2-5, is as follows: EAGVTQFPSHSVIEKGQTVTLRCDPISGHDNLYWYRRVMGKEIKFLLHFVKESKQDESGMPNNRFLAERTGGTYSTLKVQPAELEDSGVYFCASSRMTSGSGTQYFGPGTRLLVL.

This chain links TRBV10-3 with TRBJ1-5; 8 bases match TRBD1. Germline V CDR1 and CDR2: ENHRY, SYGVKD. J was trimmed by 3 bases and V by 5 bases; bases with no gene match: 12. The CDR3 is 17 amino acids. CDR3 protein: CAISTEFGTGNNQPQHF. The CDR3 DNA reads TGTGCCATCAGTACCGAATTCGGGACAGGTAACAATCAGCCCCAGCATTTT.

The rearrangement uses TRBV20-1 and TRBJ1-5; D is unresolved. CDR3 size: 10 residues. Germline lookup yields CDR1 DFQATT and CDR2 SNEGSKA (reference sequence). Trimming shortened V by 8 bases and J by 7 bases, and 9 bases separated the two germline ends. CDR3 DNA sequence: TGCAGTCAGCTCCGGCAGCCCCAGCATTTT. Its protein product is CSQLRQPQHF.

The chain uses TRBV11-1 and TRBJ1-3; tentatively, D is TRBD1 (6 bases). Germline V gives CDR1 SGHAT, CDR2 FQDESV (reference sequence). The CDR3 loop spans 16 amino acids. Trimming pared 2 bases from V and 0 bases from J, leaving 11 bases between. The CDR3 DNA reads TGTGCCAGCAGCTTATCACTGACAGGCTCTGGAAACACCATATATTTT. This sequence encodes CASSLSLTGSGNTIYF.

The rearrangement uses TRBV4-1 and TRBJ2-3, with TRBD2 as a possible D gene (5 bases). This CDR3 region has 19 residues. Germline CDR1 MGHRA, CDR2 YSYEKL. The V end was cut by 0 bases, the J end by 5 bases, with 24 bases between. The CDR3 DNA is TGCGCCAGCAGCCAAGATAGTTCAGCGGCCTGGGGTTTTTTAGATACGCAGTATTTT. Amino acid sequence: CASSQDSSAAWGFLDTQYF.

CDR3 sequence (DNA): TGTGCCACCAGCCGATCAGGGTTTGGGGCTAGCGGGGGTTACAATGAGCAGTTCTTC. Translation: CATSRSGFGASGGYNEQFF. The rearrangement links TRBV15 to TRBJ2-1; 10 positions match TRBD2. The ends lost 5 bases at V and 4 bases at J; junction bases unmatched: 17. CDR1 is LNHNV and CDR2 is YYDKDF in the germline V gene (reference sequence). This CDR3 has 19 residues.

With respect to this clone: One end of the junction fails to match germline, which may point to a read error. The CDR3 reads CASSYSGGRHNF. The CDR3 DNA reads as TGTGCCAGCAGTTACTCGGGGGGGAGGCATAACTTC. The V call is TRBV6-6, the J call TRBJ1-2, with D maybe TRBD1 (5 bases). Germline V gives CDR1 MNHNY, CDR2 SVGAGI (reference sequence). CDR3 length: 12 amino acids.

This clone was recorded only once. This chain connects TRBV11-2 to TRBJ2-7, with 8 bases aligning to TRBD1. The CDR3 contains 14 residues. The germline V gene has CDR1 SGHAT and CDR2 FQNNGV. Germline trimming cut 1 base from V and 4 bases from J; bases unmatched to any gene: 3. Here the CDR3 reads CASSLVRQGYEQYF. The CDR3 DNA sequence: TGTGCCAGCAGCTTAGTAAGACAGGGGTACGAGCAGTACTTC.

The rearrangement joins TRBV19 to TRBJ1-5; TRBD1 matches 7 bases. The CDR3 sequence is 15 residues long. Losses at the gene ends were 9 bases for V and 11 bases for J; bases not matched to a gene: 19. Germline V gene data show CDR1 as LNHDA and CDR2 as SQIVND (reference sequence). The DNA of the CDR3 is TGTGCCAGCGAGCCTGGACAGGTCCCTATTAGGTCCCAGCATTTT. Amino acids: CASEPGQVPIRSQHF.

This clone occurred once. The rearrangement links TRBV10-2 to TRBJ2-4, with D perhaps given as TRBD1 or TRBD2 (5 bases each). CDR3 length equals 15 residues. CDR1 is WSHSY and CDR2 is SAAADI in the germline V gene. Trimming cost V 6 bases and J 0 bases, with 12 bases left between them. CDR3 bases: TGCGCCAGCAGACGGGACCAACTAGCCAAAAACATTCAGTACTTC. Translating it yields CASRRDQLAKNIQYF.

DNA of the CDR3: TGTGCCAGCAGCCATTTAAGGGGTCCACAAGAGACCCAGTACTTC. Translation gives CASSHLRGPQETQYF. The J gene is TRBJ2-5, the V gene TRBV7-9; D might be TRBD1 (5 bases). V lost 5 bases and J 2 bases, leaving 15 bases between the germline ends. Germline-derived CDR1 and CDR2 are SEHNR and FQNEAQ (reference sequence). The CDR3 loop spans 15 amino acids.